The sequence of this TCR beta chain was determined in a study of neurological immune-mediated disorders. Study-level results: HTLV-1-associated myelopathy had the most TCR clonal expansion, while multiple sclerosis had the least, a level that fell below healthy controls.

The CDR3 contains 15 residues. V dropped 6 bases and J dropped 3; count of bases not matched to a gene: 7. Germline V CDR1 and CDR2: SGHVS, FQNEAQ. Synthesis of cDNA was performed by 5'RACE using 10-nucleotide random UMIs. TCRdb reanalysed the 5' RACE reads using MiXCR and keeps one entry per CDR3 protein. The data show some 32,000 distinct CDR3 sequences, about 15% seen once. This clonotype was picked up many times. The antigen is unknown. Sequencing was carried out using PBMCs. This clonotype was obtained from a man aged 65 to 85 in good health. V gene TRBV7-8 combines with J gene TRBJ1-5; TRBD1 agrees at 8 bases. CDR3 bases: TGTGCCAGCAGTCACGGACAGGGCTTCAATCAGCCCCAGCATTTT. Translated, it gives CASSHGQGFNQPQHF.